This paragraph reports one T cell receptor (beta chain). The CDR3 is 14 residues long. V lost 3 bases, J lost 2 bases, and 13 bases lay in between. The germline V gene encodes CDR1 GTSNPN and CDR2 SVGIG (reference sequence). This record comes from a study of shared clonotypes between healthy human individuals. Profiled with immunoSEQ multiplex PCR; TCRdb holds only in-frame clones, not every one. Here the sample spans 2 million to 2.5 million clones, more than 90% being singletons. The TCR comes from a man aged 18-30 years in good health. The chain employs TRBV30 and TRBJ2-5; tentative D call: TRBD2 (6 bases). The sequencing sample was made of naive CD4+ T cells sorted from blood. The subset here: CD45RA+ positively selected. CDR3 region: CAWRPGVPQETQYF. Here the CDR3 DNA reads TGTGCCTGGAGGCCGGGGGTCCCTCAAGAGACCCAGTACTTC.